This TCR beta chain was captured by sequencing in a study of cytomegalovirus exposure and HLA in healthy donors. Broader study findings: Later work found most CMV-associated TCR beta chains apparently HLA-restricted. TRBV6-2, TRBV6-3 and some other V segments were unresolvable in 87-base-pair reads. TCR beta chains numbering under 200 were designated cytomegalovirus-associated.

About this clone itself: What it recognizes is unknown.

The PCR made use of 60 Vbeta and 13 Jbeta primers. The table came from immunoSEQ multiplex PCR; TCRdb's copy has only in-frame clones and leaves some out. The sample contains some 240,000 clones, 78% of which appear only once. Per germline, CDR1 SGHKS and CDR2 YYEKEE (reference sequence). This CDR3 spans 11 amino acids. Trimming took off 3 bases at V and 7 bases at J, with 7 bases between the two ends. Source material: PBMCs. The chain uses TRBV5-5 and TRBJ2-5; TRBD1 is a possible D gene (6 bases). The source of this sequence is a male donor in good health and CMV-seronegative. The DNA for the CDR3 is TGTGCCAGCAGCTCCAGGGGGACCCAGTACTTC. Translation: CASSSRGTQYF. Using reference TRBV5-5 and TRBJ2-5 for the parts outside the CDR3, the full variable domain is DAGVTQSPTHLIKTRGQQVTLRCSPISGHKSVSWYQQVLGQGPQFIFQYYEKEERGRGNFPDRFSARQFPNYSSELNVNALLLGDSALYLCASSSRGTQYFGPGTRLLVL.